Following are 18 T cell receptor beta chains from one sample sequenced in a study of CD8+ T cells in alopecia areata. A sort of pooled cutaneous lymph node cells used CD4, CD8alpha, NKG2D, NKG2ACE and other stains. Reverse transcription of extracted RNA yielded cDNA, which provided the sequencing template. Produced via immunoSEQ multiplex PCR; TCRdb's table is partial and in-frame only. The sample yields under 350,000 clones, without any singletons. Input material: CD4+ T cells sorted from a lymph node. Every receptor here comes from a C3H/HeJ mouse with alopecia areata. This strain's MHC haplotype is H2-k.

This clone was seen more than once but under ten times. Gene labels here are mouse ones. The read is 4 residues too short to cover the CDR3 end, so that end is filled in from the germline J gene. The chain combines TRBV14 with TRBJ2-5; 10 nucleotides align to TRBD1. Germline values: CDR1 SGHDT, CDR2 FRDEAV. The CDR3 length is 15 residues. The J segment lost 3 bases and the V segment lost 3 bases, leaving 4 bases of the junction unmatched. Partial CDR3 DNA: TGTGCCAGCAGTTCTCCGGACAGGGGGCAAGAC. It codes for CASSSPDRGQD. The full CDR3 sequence reads CASSSPDRGQDTQYF.

This clone was seen a handful of times. Gene names refer to mouse genes. The read ends 4 residues shy of where the CDR3 ends; the end is completed using the germline J gene. This sequence joins TRBV31 and TRBJ2-1; D is perhaps TRBD1 (6 bases). Trimming stripped 0 bases from V and 1 base from J, with 10 bases between. Germline V gene lookup returns CDR1 GKSSPN and CDR2 SITVG. The CDR3 consists of 15 residues. The DNA read from the CDR3 is TGTGCCTGGAGTCTAGGGGGACAAAACTATGCT. It is translated as CAWSLGGQNYA. The complete CDR3 sequence is CAWSLGGQNYAEQFF.

This clone occurred a few times. Gene names are the mouse ones. The CDR3 end falls 4 residues outside the read, so it is completed with the germline J gene. This sequence joins TRBV31 and TRBJ2-5; D not resolved. CDR3 length equals 12 residues. From germline, CDR1 is GKSSPN and CDR2 SITVG. CDR3 sequence reads: CAWSPQGDTQYF. The DNA read from the CDR3 is TGTGCCTGGAGTCCCCAAGGAGAC.

Only a few counts were recorded for this clone. The gene symbols are mouse symbols. The same CDR3 also results from other DNA sequences found in this sample. CDR3 DNA, as far as it was read: TGTGCCAGCAGCCAAGCTGGGGGGGACACCGGG. Residues: CASSQAGGDTG. The full CDR3 reads CASSQAGGDTGQLYF. The chain carries TRBV5 and TRBJ2-2, with 9 bases that match TRBD2. The read terminates 4 residues ahead of where the CDR3 ends, so the germline J gene completes it. CDR1 is LGHNA, CDR2 YNLKQL, per germline (reference sequence). This CDR3 region has 15 residues. V dropped 1 base and J dropped 3; count of bases not matched to a gene: 0.

In its sample, this clone was seen a few times. Gene and germline names: mouse. The CDR3 sequence: CASSRDKSAETLYF. The part of the CDR3 DNA that was read is TGTGCCAGCAGCCGGGACAAAAGTGCAGAA. This chain connects TRBV5 to TRBJ2-3, with D possibly matching TRBD1 (6 bases). From the germline J gene comes the end of the CDR3, since the read stops 4 residues before it. V was pared by 4 bases and J by 0 bases, with 8 bases between. Germline CDR1 LGHNA, CDR2 YNLKQL (reference sequence). The CDR3 is 14 amino acids.

Comment on this clone: All gene names here are mouse names. The observed sequence ends 4 residues before the CDR3 terminus, with the missing tail filled in from the germline J gene. Different DNA sequences within this sample yield the same CDR3. The rearrangement uses TRBV13-3 and TRBJ2-2, with D hard to call. CDR1 NNHDY and CDR2 SYVADS come from the germline V gene. V lost 1 base to trimming and J lost 0 bases, with 4 bases between them. CDR3 length: 14 residues. The sequenced CDR3 bases are TGTGCCAGCAGTGATCAGGCAAACACCGGG. This codes for CASSDQANTG. The whole CDR3 sequence reads CASSDQANTGQLYF.

For this clone: Mouse gene names apply. Read data end 4 residues before the CDR3 end; the end is taken from the germline J gene. V gene TRBV31 combines with J gene TRBJ2-2, with D possibly being TRBD1 (5 bases). The CDR3 sequence is 13 residues long. Trimming stripped 0 bases from V and 4 bases from J, with 6 bases between. Germline V gene data show CDR1 as GKSSPN and CDR2 as SITVG. The chain's CDR3 is CAWSLRATGQLYF. The CDR3 DNA, read in part, is TGTGCCTGGAGTCTCAGGGCCACCGGG.

About this clone: Germline and genes here are mouse. The CDR3 end lies 3 residues beyond the end of the read and is filled in from the germline J gene. The J gene is TRBJ1-6, the V gene TRBV31; 7 bases agree with TRBD1. TRBJ1-6 qualifies as an ORF whose function is uncertain. The length of the CDR3 is 16 residues. V trimming: 1 base; J trimming: 4 bases; junction bases outside the gene matches: 7. Per the germline V gene, CDR1 is GKSSPN and CDR2 is SITVG. The CDR3: CAWSPTGREYNSPLYF. The covered CDR3 bases are TGTGCCTGGAGTCCGACAGGGCGGGAATATAATTCGCCC.

A few counts support this clone. The genes are named according to mouse. The read terminates 4 residues ahead of where the CDR3 ends, so the germline J gene completes it. Other DNA variants within this sample encode the same CDR3. The rearrangement joins TRBV13-1 to TRBJ2-1, with 8 bases fitting TRBD2. The CDR3 spans 12 residues. With 9 bases clipped from V and 1 base from J, the junction kept 0 bases outside the gene matches. Per the germline V gene, CDR1 is NSHNY and CDR2 is SYGAGN. The covered CDR3 bases are TGTGCCACTGGGGGGAACTATGCT. It yields the protein CATGGNYA. The whole CDR3 sequence reads CATGGNYAEQFF.

In its sample, this clone was seen a few times. Gene names and germline refer to mouse. The sequenced fragment ends 4 residues before the CDR3 boundary, so the rest is inferred from the germline J gene. The chain has TRBV13-2 and TRBJ2-5, with 8 bases fitting TRBD2. CDR1 and CDR2 from the germline V gene are NNHNN and SYGAGS (reference sequence). This CDR3 region has 15 residues. The CDR3 DNA, read in part, is TGTGCCAGCGGTGAAACGGGGGGGCTGAAGGAC. Amino acids: CASGETGGLKD. The complete CDR3 protein is CASGETGGLKDTQYF.

As to this clone: Gene names are mouse gene names. With the read ending 4 residues before the CDR3 end, the germline J gene is used to fill in that end. The rearrangement uses TRBV13-1 and TRBJ2-1; 10 bases map to TRBD2. The CDR3 runs 14 residues. Germline CDR1 and CDR2: NSHNY and SYGAGN. The V segment lost 9 bases and the J segment 3 bases; nucleotides outside the gene matches: 6. CDR3 DNA (partial): TGTGCCACCCTGGGGGGGCGAAGCTATGCT. It translates to CATLGGRSYA. The full CDR3 protein reads CATLGGRSYAEQFF.

This clone was observed a few times. Germline and genes here are mouse. The read ends 3 residues before the CDR3 terminus; that terminus is restored from the germline J gene. The gene calls are TRBV13-3 and TRBJ1-6; no definite D call. TRBJ1-6 is classed as an ORF, of uncertain function. CDR3 length: 13 amino acids. Per germline, CDR1 NNHDY and CDR2 SYVADS. V lost 4 bases, J lost 3 bases, and 5 bases lay in between. The CDR3 bases that were read are TGTGCCAGCAGTTCCATCTATAATTCGCCC. It is translated as CASSSIYNSP. The whole CDR3 protein reads CASSSIYNSPLYF.

With regard to this clone: Genes and germline come from the mouse. With the read ending 4 residues before the CDR3 end, the germline J gene is used to fill in that end. Other DNA sequences in this sample translate to the same CDR3. This chain joins TRBV13-3 and TRBJ2-4; no clear D. Germline loops: CDR1 NNHDY, CDR2 SYVADS. The length of the CDR3 is 13 residues. V gave up 1 base and J gave up 3 bases, with 6 bases separating them. The sequenced CDR3 bases are TGTGCCAGCAGTGATACCAGGCAAAAC. Protein product: CASSDTRQN. The full CDR3 reads CASSDTRQNTLYF.

This clone was seen more than once but under ten times. The germline and genes are mouse ones. The CDR3 goes on 4 residues after the read ends, and that part is filled in from the germline J gene. The chain employs TRBV13-1 and TRBJ2-5; TRBD1 agrees at 10 bases. CDR1 and CDR2 (germline): NSHNY, SYGAGN. Losses at the gene ends were 5 bases for V and 2 bases for J; bases not matched to a gene: 2. The CDR3 has 14 residues. CDR3 bases read: TGTGCCAGCAGGGGACAGGGGAGCCAAGAC. This gives the protein CASRGQGSQD. The whole CDR3 is CASRGQGSQDTQYF.

This clone was detected only a few times. Gene names are mouse gene names. The read ends 4 residues before the CDR3 terminus; that terminus is restored from the germline J gene. This chain joins TRBV1 and TRBJ2-3, with a weak D call TRBD1 (6 bases). This CDR3 contains 14 residues. V was cut by 4 bases and J by 0 bases, with 8 bases left in between. Germline V gene data show CDR1 as NSQYPW and CDR2 as LRSPGD (reference sequence). CDR3 protein: CTCSVQGSAETLYF. CDR3 bases read: TGCACCTGCAGTGTACAGGGTAGTGCAGAA.

On this clone: All gene names here are mouse names. The read ends 4 residues before the CDR3 terminus; that terminus is restored from the germline J gene. The rearrangement uses TRBV14 and TRBJ2-2; 8 nucleotides match TRBD1. The CDR3 sequence is 14 residues long. Germline loops: CDR1 SGHDT, CDR2 FRDEAV. The V and J ends lost 5 bases and 3 bases, in that order; junction bases with no gene match: 3. The CDR3 protein is CASSDRGDTGQLYF. The DNA read from the CDR3 is TGTGCCAGCAGCGACAGGGGTGACACCGGG.

A remark on this clone: Genes and germline are mouse. The sequence runs out 4 residues before the end of the CDR3; the remainder is reconstructed from the germline J gene. The J gene is TRBJ1-1, the V gene TRBV5; the match to TRBD1 covers 9 bases. The CDR3 covers 14 residues. Germline values: CDR1 LGHNA, CDR2 YNLKQL (reference sequence). J gave up 3 bases and V 4 bases, and 3 bases lay outside the gene matches. This CDR3 is CASSPGTGHTEVFF. Partial CDR3 DNA: TGTGCCAGCAGCCCCGGGACAGGGCACACA.

This clone was detected only a few times. Germline and genes: mouse. Read data end 4 residues before the CDR3 end; the end is taken from the germline J gene. The chain joins TRBV29 to TRBJ1-1; a weak D match, TRBD1 (6 bases). Germline CDR1 reads MSHET; CDR2 reads SYDVDS. Trimming took off 4 bases at V and 0 bases at J, with 6 bases between the two ends. The CDR3 covers 13 residues. The CDR3: CASSWTANTEVFF. The DNA read from the CDR3 is TGTGCTAGCAGTTGGACAGCAAACACA. Full variable domain (outside the CDR3, taken from reference TRBV29 and TRBJ1-1): DMKVTQMPRYLIKRMGENVLLECGQDMSHETMYWYRQDPGLGLQLIYISYDVDSNSEGDIPKGYRVSRKKREHFSLILDSAKTNQTSVYFCASSWTANTEVFFGKGTRLTVV.